The 8 T cell receptor beta chains listed next were all sequenced from one sample in a study of blood T cells in healthy people across ages. Then a second PCR, running roughly 7 to 11 cycles, was carried out with a sample-barcoded 5' primer and a J-beta primer mix. TCRdb fed the 5' RACE reads into MiXCR, producing one record per CDR3 protein. This sample has more than 800,000 distinct CDR3 sequences, with around 26% found just once. Sequenced: blood. The receptors here all came from a woman of 80 years or more in good health.

The V call is TRBV5-1, the J call TRBJ2-1; 8 nucleotides line up with TRBD1. The CDR3 contains 17 residues. The ends lost 2 bases at V and 0 bases at J; junction bases unmatched: 7. Germline V gene sequence: CDR1 SGHRS, CDR2 YFSETQ. The CDR3 reads CASSLGTGSFSYNEQFF. In nucleotides, the CDR3 is TGCGCCAGCAGCTTAGGGACAGGAAGTTTCTCCTACAATGAGCAGTTCTTC.

This clonotype was seen ten or more times. The chain joins TRBV7-2 to TRBJ2-1; the D call may be TRBD1 or TRBD2 (5 bases each). The CDR3 consists of 13 residues. V was cut by 1 base and J by 10 bases, with 11 bases left in between. Germline V gene sequence: CDR1 SGHTA, CDR2 FQGNSA. The CDR3 bases are TGTGCCAGCAGCTTAGTAGGGACGACCGAGCAGTTCTTC. It translates to CASSLVGTTEQFF.

On this clonotype itself: Being one base from a much bigger clone, this may be a read error. The genes are TRBV18 and TRBJ2-7; a possible D gene is TRBD1 (5 bases). This CDR3 has 13 amino acids. V was trimmed by 6 bases and J by 5 bases, leaving 14 bases between them. Germline V gene data show CDR1 as KGHSH and CDR2 as LQKENI. CDR3 loop: CASSPAMGHEQYF. In DNA form, the CDR3 reads TGTGCCAGCTCGCCTGCCATGGGGCACGAGCAGTACTTC.

The sample holds many counts of this clonotype. The chain links TRBV24-1 to TRBJ1-2; TRBD1 matches 9 bases. The germline CDR1 and CDR2 sequences are KGHDR and SFDVKD. Trimming took 3 bases from V and 6 from J; bases not matched to a gene: 13. The CDR3 extends over 17 amino acids. The CDR3 DNA follows: TGTGCCACCAGTGATGGCTCACAGGGGGCTTGGAAAAATGGCTACACCTTC. This codes for CATSDGSQGAWKNGYTF.

V is TRBV6-2 or TRBV6-3 and J is TRBJ1-1; D gene uncertain. Germline loops: CDR1 MNHEY, CDR2 SVGEGT. The V end lost 6 bases, the J end lost 5 bases, and 10 bases lay between the germline ends. CDR3 length: 12 amino acids. The DNA of the CDR3 is TGTGCCAGCAGAGAGGACTGGACTGAAGCTTTCTTT. Translated, it gives CASREDWTEAFF.

This clonotype has more than one count but fewer than ten. CDR3 protein: CASSYAGTPNTEAFF. The CDR3 region has the DNA TGTGCCAGCAGTTACGCCGGGACACCGAACACTGAAGCTTTCTTT. This sequence joins TRBV6-6 and TRBJ1-1; D might be TRBD1 (6 bases). Between the trimmed V and J ends, which lost 2 bases and 1 base, there was a span of 11 bases. This CDR3 is 15 amino acids long. Germline assignment: CDR1 MNHNY and CDR2 SVGAGI (reference sequence).

This clonotype was seen a handful of times. The chain combines TRBV4-2 with TRBJ1-5; 10 positions match TRBD1. Trimming cost V 0 bases and J 6 bases; bases outside gene matches: 2. Per the germline V gene, CDR1 is LGHNA and CDR2 is YNFKEQ. The CDR3 has 15 residues. The CDR3: CASSQEGTGVQPQHF. As DNA, the CDR3 is TGTGCCAGCAGCCAAGAAGGGACAGGGGTTCAGCCCCAGCATTTT.

This chain uses TRBV3-1 with TRBJ2-4; TRBD2 agrees at 7 bases. Germline V gene lookup returns CDR1 LGHDT and CDR2 YNNKEL (reference sequence). V was pared by 3 bases and J by 3 bases, with 11 bases of the junction left unmatched. The CDR3 is 17 amino acids. The DNA for the CDR3 is TGTGCCAGCAGCCAGGAGACTAGCTCAAAGGACAAAAACATTCAGTACTTC. It encodes CASSQETSSKDKNIQYF.